The clone carrying this T cell receptor beta chain was picked up a small number of times. Its cognate antigen is unknown. TCRdb reprocessed the RACE reads via MiXCR and lists one record per CDR3 protein. The sample shows 110,000 to 150,000 distinct CDR3 sequences, roughly 10% of them seen only once. This sample was taken from a study of human T cells and chemical hapten exposure. V lost 6 bases and J lost 2, with 18 bases in between. This CDR3 contains 16 residues. Germline loops: CDR1 MNHEY, CDR2 SVGEGT. Time point indicated: patch test 2, 6 weeks after DPC sensitization. Treatment denoted: therapeutic diphenylcyclopropenone sensitization with weekly scalp DPC. Study-wide results and caveats: Relative to controls, expanded TCRs formed significantly more large CDR3 similarity clusters.

The rearrangement links TRBV6-2 or TRBV6-3 to TRBJ2-3, with D maybe TRBD2 (5 bases). This sample comprised whole blood, obtained in connection with sensitization to the hapten diphenylcyclopropenone (DPC). This clonotype was sampled from a woman aged 50 to 65 with alopecia areata. Some clones in this sample may be carry-over from other donors' samples. The CDR3 DNA reads as TGTGCCAGCAGCTCGCAGACTACCAGCCCCACAGATACGCAGTATTTT. Translating it yields CASSSQTTSPTDTQYF.